The 20 T cell receptor beta chains presented below share a single source sample, sequenced in a study of T cells in women clearing cervical HPV infection. The data were produced by immunoSEQ multiplex PCR, yet TCRdb's version contains in-frame clones alone and is incomplete. Reported are about 20,000 clones; the ten largest clones contain 2.5% to 3.5%. Sample: blood buffy coat. These receptors all stem from a woman between 18 and 69 years old with a cervical HPV16 infection that either progressed to CIN3+ or cleared (not recorded which).

On this clone itself: The sequence runs out 3 residues before the end of the CDR3; the remainder is reconstructed from the germline J gene. The chain recombines TRBV20-1 with TRBJ2-5; TRBD2 aligns across 12 bases. The CDR3 spans 16 residues. The trim removed 1 base at V and 4 bases at J, leaving 7 bases unmatched. In germline, CDR1 is DFQATT, CDR2 SNEGSKA (reference sequence). The CDR3 is CSARVLAGGFGETQYF. Partial CDR3 DNA: TGCAGTGCTAGAGTACTAGCGGGGGGTTTTGGAGAGACC.

Frequency places this clone as large. The sequence runs out 3 residues before the end of the CDR3; the remainder is reconstructed from the germline J gene. V gene TRBV7-9 combines with J gene TRBJ2-7; D perhaps matches TRBD1 (5 bases). V was shortened by 0 bases and J by 3 bases, with 9 bases between the two germline ends. The CDR3 is 14 residues long. The germline gives CDR1 SEHNR, CDR2 FQNEAQ (reference sequence). The CDR3 protein is CASSLAGVHYEQYF. The sequenced CDR3 bases are TGTGCCAGCAGCTTAGCAGGGGTTCACTACGAG. Drawing the rest from reference TRBV7-9 and TRBJ2-7, the complete variable domain is DTGVSQNPRHKITKRGQNVTFRCDPISEHNRLYWYRQTLGQGPEFLTYFQNEAQLEKSRLLSDRFSAERPKGSFSTLEIQRTEQGDSAMYLCASSLAGVHYEQYFGPGTRLTVT.

CDR3 bases read: TGTGCCAGCAGGAGCAATCCGGACACCGGGGAG. It translates to CASRSNPDTGE. The full CDR3 sequence reads CASRSNPDTGELFF. The V call is TRBV2, the J call TRBJ2-2; D call uncertain. The read terminates 3 residues before the CDR3 end, so the remaining end is supplied by the germline J gene. CDR1 SNHLY and CDR2 FYNNEI come from the germline V gene. The CDR3 is made up of 14 amino acids. V lost 6 bases and J 3 bases, leaving 11 bases between the germline ends. Complete variable domain (other parts from reference TRBV2 and TRBJ2-2): EPEVTQTPSHQVTQMGQEVILRCVPISNHLYFYWYRQILGQKVEFLVSFYNNEISEKSEIFDDQFSVERPDGSNFTLKIRSTKLEDSAMYFCASRSNPDTGELFFGEGSRLTVL.

On this clone itself: The sequence runs out 3 residues before the end of the CDR3; the remainder is reconstructed from the germline J gene. The chain recombines TRBV7-2 with TRBJ1-4, with a tentative D call TRBD1 (5 bases). From germline, CDR1 is SGHTA and CDR2 FQGNSA. The CDR3 runs to 13 residues. Trimming stripped 1 base from V and 8 bases from J, with 8 bases between. The sequenced CDR3 bases are TGTGCCAGCAGCTTAGTTCAGGGAGAAAAA. Its translation: CASSLVQGEK. The whole CDR3 protein is CASSLVQGEKLFF.

Comments on this clone: The read ends 3 residues shy of where the CDR3 ends; the end is completed using the germline J gene. This chain uses TRBV29-1 with TRBJ2-1; TRBD1 agrees at 7 bases. This CDR3 has 15 residues. Trimming removed 6 bases from V and 4 bases from J; junction bases left unmatched: 12. CDR1 is SQVTM and CDR2 is ANQGSEA in the germline V gene. The CDR3 DNA, read in part, is TGCAGCGTCACAACGGGACAGAGAATTTACAATGAG. This codes for CSVTTGQRIYNE. The whole CDR3 sequence reads CSVTTGQRIYNEQFF.

A remark on this clone: The observed sequence ends 3 residues before the CDR3 terminus, with the missing tail filled in from the germline J gene. V gene TRBV3-1 (or the pseudogene TRBV3-2) combines with J gene TRBJ1-2; D not resolved. The CDR3 consists of 14 residues. Germline CDR1 and CDR2: LGHDT and YNNKEL (reference sequence). With 1 base removed from V and 4 bases from J, the gap between germline ends came to 10 bases. The CDR3 sequence is CASSQVIQSYGYTF. The part of the CDR3 DNA that was read is TGTGCCAGCAGCCAAGTAATCCAGAGCTATGGC.

The CDR3 sequence is CASSFGGGSGQPQHF. CDR3 DNA (partial): TGTGCCAGCAGCTTCGGAGGGGGTTCGGGTCAGCCC. The V gene is TRBV5-4, the J gene TRBJ1-5, with D perhaps matching TRBD1 (6 bases). The read ends 3 residues shy of where the CDR3 ends; the end is completed using the germline J gene. With 2 bases removed from V and 6 bases from J, the gap between germline ends came to 15 bases. Germline loops: CDR1 SGHNT, CDR2 YYREEE (reference sequence). The CDR3 spans 15 residues.

Details on this clone: The sequence runs out 3 residues before the end of the CDR3; the remainder is reconstructed from the germline J gene. The rearrangement joins TRBV5-8 to TRBJ2-7, with 9 bases matching TRBD1. The CDR3 has 14 residues. Looked up from germline, CDR1 is SGHTS and CDR2 is YDEGEE. V was clipped by 7 bases and J by 3 bases; unmatched bases: 8. CDR3 region: CASARGQGNYEQYF. The covered CDR3 bases are TGTGCCAGCGCCCGGGGACAGGGCAACTACGAG.

The CDR3 reads CAWSDRLFWPQHF. The part of the CDR3 DNA that was read is TGTGCCTGGAGCGACAGGTTGTTCTGGCCC. The chain carries TRBV30 and TRBJ1-5, with D perhaps TRBD1 (6 bases). The CDR3 goes on 3 residues after the read ends, and that part is filled in from the germline J gene. Germline CDR1 and CDR2: GTSNPN and SVGIG (reference sequence). The CDR3 has 13 residues. V was cut by 3 bases and J by 9 bases, with 15 bases left in between.

About this clone: Read coverage stops 3 residues before the CDR3 terminus; the germline J gene supplies the remainder. The rearrangement joins TRBV19 to TRBJ2-1; the D gene is possibly TRBD1 (5 bases). This CDR3 has 15 residues. V was trimmed by 4 bases and J by 3 bases, leaving 13 bases between them. Germline V gene sequence: CDR1 LNHDA, CDR2 SQIVND (reference sequence). The CDR3 bases that were read are TGTGCCAGTAGTAATAGGCAGGGTGACTACAATGAG. The encoded protein is CASSNRQGDYNE. In full, the CDR3 is CASSNRQGDYNEQFF.

Details on this clone: The sequenced fragment ends 3 residues before the CDR3 boundary, so the rest is inferred from the germline J gene. This sequence joins TRBV2 and TRBJ2-1, with D possibly matching TRBD1 (6 bases). The CDR3 is made up of 15 amino acids. CDR1 SNHLY and CDR2 FYNNEI come from the germline V gene. V was trimmed by 6 bases and J by 0 bases, leaving 12 bases between them. The part of the CDR3 DNA that was read is TGTGCCAGCAGACGACAGGCTACCTCCTACAATGAG. Protein sequence: CASRRQATSYNE. The entire CDR3 protein reads CASRRQATSYNEQFF.

In regard to this clone: With the read ending 3 residues before the CDR3 end, the germline J gene is used to fill in that end. The rearrangement links TRBV6-4 to TRBJ2-5, with 9 bases aligning to TRBD2. Per the germline V gene, CDR1 is MRHNA and CDR2 is SNTAGT. V lost 5 bases to trimming and J lost 7 bases; unmatched junction nucleotides: 5. There are 13 residues in the CDR3. Incomplete CDR3 DNA: TGTGCCAGCAGTTTACTAGCGGGCGGGACC. It codes for CASSLLAGGT. The whole CDR3 reads CASSLLAGGTQYF.

In regard to this clone: The read finishes 3 residues shy of the CDR3 end, and the germline J gene is used to complete it. The chain joins TRBV5-1 to TRBJ1-6; D gene unclear. The V end was cut by 2 bases, the J end by 4 bases, with 7 bases between. The germline V gene encodes CDR1 SGHRS and CDR2 YFSETQ. This CDR3 region has 14 residues. CDR3 region: CASSLSGYNSPLHF. CDR3 DNA, as far as it was read: TGCGCCAGCAGCTTATCCGGTTATAATTCACCC.

The sequenced CDR3 bases are TGTGCCTGGGCAGGTGGTCCCCTAAATGAAAAA. It is translated as CAWAGGPLNEK. Given in full, the CDR3 is CAWAGGPLNEKLFF. The V and J genes are TRBV30 and TRBJ1-4, with D uncertain. The sequenced fragment ends 3 residues before the CDR3 boundary, so the rest is inferred from the germline J gene. Germline V lookup: CDR1 GTSNPN, CDR2 SVGIG (reference sequence). The CDR3 has 14 residues. V was cut by 5 bases and J by 5 bases, with 15 bases left in between.

A word on this clone: The CDR3 extends 3 residues past the end of the read, so its final part is completed from the germline J gene. The genes are TRBV5-6 and TRBJ1-1; unclear D gene. Per germline, CDR1 SGHDT and CDR2 YYEEEE. V dropped 2 bases and J dropped 1 base, with 12 bases sitting between them. This CDR3 has 15 residues. This CDR3 reads CASSFELSQNTEAFF. CDR3 DNA, as far as it was read: TGTGCCAGCAGCTTTGAGCTAAGTCAGAACACTGAA.

A remark on this clone: The CDR3 goes on 3 residues after the read ends, and that part is filled in from the germline J gene. This sequence joins TRBV2 and TRBJ1-5; 7 nucleotides agree with TRBD1. Losses at the gene ends were 6 bases for V and 3 bases for J; bases not matched to a gene: 8. The germline gives CDR1 SNHLY, CDR2 FYNNEI. The CDR3 loop spans 15 amino acids. The CDR3 protein is CASRPRQGFNQPQHF. The covered CDR3 bases are TGTGCCAGCAGGCCCCGACAGGGTTTCAATCAGCCC.

With regard to this clone: The CDR3 is cut off 3 residues early in the read; its end comes from the germline J gene. The chain uses TRBV28 and TRBJ2-5, with TRBD2 as a possible D gene (6 bases). With 6 bases removed from V and 4 bases from J, the gap between germline ends came to 18 bases. This CDR3 comprises 15 residues. Germline V gene sequence: CDR1 MDHEN, CDR2 SYDVKM. The CDR3 is CASRGVKRVSETQYF. Partial CDR3 DNA: TGTGCCAGCAGGGGGGTAAAGCGGGTATCAGAGACC.

Concerning this clone: From the germline J gene comes the end of the CDR3, since the read stops 3 residues before it. The V call is TRBV13, the J call TRBJ2-7; weak D call: TRBD1 (6 bases). The CDR3 is 14 amino acids. Trimming stripped 3 bases from V and 0 bases from J, with 9 bases between. From germline, CDR1 is PRHDT and CDR2 FYEKMQ (reference sequence). CDR3 sequence: CASSLDRTSYEQYF. The sequenced CDR3 bases are TGTGCCAGCAGCTTGGACAGAACCTCCTACGAG.

As for this clone: The read ends 3 residues before the CDR3 terminus; that terminus is restored from the germline J gene. The rearrangement uses TRBV4-2 and TRBJ1-1; the D is unclear. The CDR3 sequence is 13 residues long. Trimming pared 5 bases from V and 3 bases from J, leaving 10 bases between. The germline gives CDR1 LGHNA, CDR2 YNFKEQ. The sequenced part of the CDR3 DNA is TGTGCCAGCAGCGCCCGTCGGGACACTGAA. This translates into CASSARRDTE. The CDR3 reads in full as CASSARRDTEAFF.

Remarks on this clone: The CDR3 is cut off 3 residues early in the read; its end comes from the germline J gene. The V and J genes are TRBV29-1 and TRBJ1-5, with TRBD1 identical over 8 bases. V lost 7 bases, J lost 0 bases, and 5 bases stayed unmatched. Germline V CDR1 and CDR2: SQVTM, ANQGSEA. The length of the CDR3 is 14 residues. CDR3 in amino acids: CSATTGDSNQPQHF. CDR3 DNA (partial): TGCAGCGCCACGACAGGGGATAGCAATCAGCCC.